One and the same sample provided the 19 T cell receptor beta chains below, sequenced in a study of regulatory T cells in long-lasting Graves disease. The time point denotes: newly diagnosed GD, antithyroid drugs for less than 3 months. PBMCs were the source of the RNA used for TCR sequencing. HTBI primers from iRepertoire and Arm-PCR of CDR3 regions yielded the TCR beta libraries. Each CDR3 protein is one row after TCRdb ran MiXCR on the multiplex PCR reads. The table lists 600,000 to 650,000 distinct CDR3 sequences, 15% to 20% of them singletons. This same sample was also taken into another study, of T cells in Graves' hyperthyroidism and ophthalmopathy.

This sample comprised peripheral blood mononuclear cells (PBMCs), obtained at new diagnosis, from a patient treated with antithyroid drugs. Receptor source: a woman in her twenties or thirties with Graves disease.

The sample holds many counts of this clonotype. A read error may be the cause here, since a much bigger clone is one base away. The limits of the CDR3 on the DNA are not certain, so only TCRdb's listed CDR3 is given. The chain couples TRBV2 to TRBJ1-1. The CDR3 region is 16 residues in length, termini included. Germline V gene data show CDR1 as SNHLY and CDR2 as FYNNEI. CDR3 region: CASGVRFGVAATEAFF.

Only a few counts were recorded for this clonotype. The chain combines TRBV13 with TRBJ2-4, with D possibly matching TRBD1 (6 bases). This CDR3 contains 13 residues. The V gene's germline CDR1 is PRHDT and CDR2 FYEKMQ (reference sequence). Trimming took 3 bases from V and 16 from J, leaving 19 bases between them. The CDR3 spells CASSLGGQWRRYF. DNA of the CDR3: TGTGCCAGCAGCTTGGGCGGACAGTGGCGGCGATACTTC. The whole variable domain, remainder taken from reference TRBV13 and TRBJ2-4, is AAGVIQSPRHLIKEKRETATLKCYPIPRHDTVYWYQQGPGQDPQFLISFYEKMQSDKGSIPDRFSAQQFSDYHSELNMSSLELGDSALYFCASSLGGQWRRYFGAGTRLSVL.

CDR3 region: CASSESQGRSYNEQFF. In nucleotides, the CDR3 is TGCGCCAGCAGTGAGTCCCAGGGACGGTCCTACAATGAGCAGTTCTTC. The V gene is TRBV10-1, the J gene TRBJ2-1; D may match TRBD1 or TRBD2 (5 bases each). Trimming shortened V by 0 bases and J by 1 base, and 10 bases separated the two germline ends. The CDR3 loop spans 16 amino acids. CDR1 and CDR2 from the germline V gene are WNHNN and SYGVQD (reference sequence).

The J gene is TRBJ1-4, the V gene TRBV3-1, with no clear D. CDR3 length: 16 residues. Germline V gene data show CDR1 as LGHDT and CDR2 as YNNKEL (reference sequence). V was trimmed by 3 bases and J by 2 bases, leaving 13 bases between them. CDR3 nucleotide sequence: TGTGCCAGCAGCCAGGCGACACCCGCGACTAATGAAAAACTGTTTTTT. This gives the protein CASSQATPATNEKLFF.

This clonotype has ten or more counts. The CDR3 here is CASTGSGLTTDTQYF. For the CDR3, the DNA is TGTGCCAGCACGGGTAGCGGGCTTACCACAGATACGCAGTATTTT. The chain uses TRBV2 and TRBJ2-3, with 7 positions matching TRBD2. Germline loops: CDR1 SNHLY, CDR2 FYNNEI. The CDR3 consists of 15 residues. J gave up 2 bases and V 7 bases, and 9 bases lay outside the gene matches.

This clonotype has only a few counts. The CDR3 DNA follows: TGTGCCAGCAGCTTCGAGGGGAGCTCCTACAATGAGCAGTTCTTC. This encodes CASSFEGSSYNEQFF. The chain links TRBV7-9 to TRBJ2-1; D could derive from TRBD1 or TRBD2 (5 bases each). V lost 3 bases, J lost 0 bases, and 9 bases lay in between. The CDR3 sequence is 15 residues long. Germline CDR1 reads SEHNR; CDR2 reads FQNEAQ (reference sequence).

This clonotype was found many times. This chain connects TRBV28 to TRBJ1-1; D is ambiguous. V lost 7 bases and J lost 1, with 4 bases in between. The CDR3 has 11 residues. CDR1 is MDHEN, CDR2 SYDVKM, per germline. The CDR3 is CASTQNTEAFF. CDR3 nucleotides: TGTGCCAGCACCCAGAACACTGAAGCTTTCTTT. The full variable domain, with the rest looked up from reference TRBV28 and TRBJ1-1, is DVKVTQSSRYLVKRTGEKVFLECVQDMDHENMFWYRQDPGLGLRLIYFSYDVKMKEKGDIPEGYSVSREKKERFSLILESASTNQTSMYLCASTQNTEAFFGQGTRLTVV.

This clonotype was detected only a few times. V is TRBV20-1 and J is TRBJ1-5; 9 nucleotides agree with TRBD1. The CDR3 contains 15 residues. Germline-derived CDR1 and CDR2 are DFQATT and SNEGSKA (reference sequence). Unmatched junction bases numbered 6, after V lost 6 bases and J lost 0 bases. The CDR3 DNA is TGCAGTGCCATTAAACAGGGGGCTAGCAATCAGCCCCAGCATTTT. It is translated as CSAIKQGASNQPQHF.

This chain links TRBV6-5 with TRBJ1-5; D possibly corresponds to TRBD1 (5 bases). V shed 0 bases and J shed 4 bases, with 10 bases lying between them. Per the germline V gene, CDR1 is MNHEY and CDR2 is SVGAGI. The CDR3 is 15 residues long. CDR3 DNA: TGTGCCAGCAGTTACTCGAGTCGGGGGAATCAGCCCCAGCATTTT. Its translation is CASSYSSRGNQPQHF.

This clonotype was seen ten or more times. This chain connects TRBV28 to TRBJ1-1, with D tentatively TRBD1 (5 bases). V lost 6 bases to trimming and J lost 0 bases, with 23 bases between them. Germline V gene lookup returns CDR1 MDHEN and CDR2 SYDVKM. The CDR3 has 18 amino acids. The CDR3 is CASRLSGFLSYMNTEAFF. The CDR3, as DNA: TGTGCCAGCAGACTTTCAGGGTTCCTCTCTTACATGAACACTGAAGCTTTCTTT.

Points on this clonotype: This may arise from a read error, as a much more abundant clone is one base away. The chain links TRBV20-1 to TRBJ2-7; TRBD1 aligns across 8 bases. Germline V CDR1 and CDR2: DFQATT, SNEGSKA (reference sequence). This CDR3 contains 13 residues. Losses at the gene ends were 3 bases for V and 4 bases for J; bases not matched to a gene: 5. CDR3 region: CSASGQGGYEQYF. DNA for the CDR3: TGCAGTGCTAGCGGACAGGGTGGGTACGAGCAGTACTTC.

The sample holds many counts of this clonotype. This chain links TRBV28 with TRBJ1-4; 9 bases line up with TRBD1. The junction had 8 bases not matched to a gene; V was cut back by 5 bases and J by 10 bases. The CDR3 is 14 amino acids. CDR1 and CDR2 from the germline V gene are MDHEN and SYDVKM. The CDR3 DNA reads TGTGCCAGCAGTCCCGGGACAGGGCGGCGAAAACTGTTTTTT. Protein sequence: CASSPGTGRRKLFF.

In this sample, this clonotype turned up a few times. The V and J genes are TRBV6-5 and TRBJ2-7; 10 bases match TRBD2. The CDR3 extends over 16 amino acids. The V gene end was trimmed by 1 base and the J gene end by 5 bases; junction bases not matched to a gene: 8. Germline loops: CDR1 MNHEY, CDR2 SVGAGI. This CDR3 is CASSYLLTSGVHEQYF. The CDR3 coding sequence is TGTGCCAGCAGTTACTTACTCACTAGCGGGGTCCACGAGCAGTACTTC.

This clonotype was observed many times. The chain combines TRBV2 with TRBJ2-7, with D hard to call. The germline CDR1 and CDR2 sequences are SNHLY and FYNNEI. The length of the CDR3 is 11 residues. The V and J ends lost 3 bases and 7 bases respectively, with 7 bases between them. The CDR3 reads CASSEWPEQYF. The CDR3 DNA sequence: TGTGCCAGCAGTGAGTGGCCGGAGCAGTACTTC.

This rearrangement joins TRBV5-1 to TRBJ2-1; D may correspond to TRBD1 or TRBD2 (5 bases each). CDR1 is SGHRS, CDR2 YFSETQ, per germline. The ends were cut back, 5 bases at V and 10 bases at J, with 13 bases in the middle. The CDR3 sequence is 12 residues long. The CDR3 loop reads CASRSPGHEQFF. CDR3 in DNA: TGCGCCAGCAGATCGCCGGGGCACGAGCAGTTCTTC.

The chain employs TRBV5-6 and TRBJ2-1, with no clear D. CDR1 is SGHDT and CDR2 is YYEEEE in the germline V gene. The CDR3 is 12 amino acids. V shed 0 bases and J shed 6 bases, with 4 bases lying between them. CDR3 loop: CASSLDSNEQFF. The DNA of the CDR3 is TGTGCCAGCAGCTTGGATAGCAATGAGCAGTTCTTC.

The V and J genes are TRBV20-1 and TRBJ2-4; TRBD2 agrees at 10 bases. The CDR3 spans 18 residues. Germline CDR1 reads DFQATT; CDR2 reads SNEGSKA (reference sequence). Germline trimming cut 3 bases from V and 7 bases from J; bases unmatched to any gene: 18. CDR3 in amino acids: CSARGGLAVTEFMNIQYF. Here the CDR3 DNA reads TGCAGTGCTAGGGGCGGACTAGCGGTAACAGAGTTTATGAACATTCAGTACTTC.

This clonotype appeared many times. This chain links TRBV18 with TRBJ2-7, with 8 bases lining up with TRBD1. The CDR3 extends over 12 amino acids. CDR1 KGHSH and CDR2 LQKENI come from the germline V gene. The trim removed 2 bases at V and 6 bases at J, leaving 0 bases unmatched. The CDR3 sequence is CASSPGQGEQYF. Written as DNA, the CDR3 is TGTGCCAGCTCACCAGGACAGGGCGAGCAGTACTTC.

V gene TRBV24-1 combines with J gene TRBJ2-2; TRBD1 is a possible D gene (6 bases). The CDR3 length is 14 residues. The germline V gene encodes CDR1 KGHDR and CDR2 SFDVKD. V was shortened by 4 bases and J by 3 bases, with 8 bases between the two germline ends. The CDR3 sequence: CATSDHRDTGELFF. CDR3 nucleotide sequence: TGTGCCACCAGTGACCACAGGGACACCGGGGAGCTGTTTTTT.